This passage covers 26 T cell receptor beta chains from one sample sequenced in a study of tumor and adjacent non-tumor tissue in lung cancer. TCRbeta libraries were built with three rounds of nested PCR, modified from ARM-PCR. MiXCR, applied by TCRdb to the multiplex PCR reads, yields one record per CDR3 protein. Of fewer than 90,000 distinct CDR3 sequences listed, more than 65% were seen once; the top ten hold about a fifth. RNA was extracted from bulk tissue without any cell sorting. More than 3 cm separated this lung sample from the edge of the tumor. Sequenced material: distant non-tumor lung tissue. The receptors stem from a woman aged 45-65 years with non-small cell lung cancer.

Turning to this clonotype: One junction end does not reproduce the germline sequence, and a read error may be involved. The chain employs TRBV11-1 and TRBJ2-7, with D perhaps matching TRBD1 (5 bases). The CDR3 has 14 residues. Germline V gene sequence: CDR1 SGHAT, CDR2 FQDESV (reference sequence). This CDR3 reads CASSPRQTSYEQCF. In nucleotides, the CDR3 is TGTGCCAGCAGCCCTCGACAGACTTCCTATGAGCAGTGCTTC.

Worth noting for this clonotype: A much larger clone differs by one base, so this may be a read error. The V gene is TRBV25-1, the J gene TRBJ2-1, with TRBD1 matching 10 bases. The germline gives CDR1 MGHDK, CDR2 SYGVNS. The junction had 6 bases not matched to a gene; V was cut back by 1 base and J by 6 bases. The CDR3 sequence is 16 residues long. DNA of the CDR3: TGTGCCAGCAGTGAATGGGGGACAGGGGTCATCAATGAGCAGTTCTTC. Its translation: CASSEWGTGVINEQFF.

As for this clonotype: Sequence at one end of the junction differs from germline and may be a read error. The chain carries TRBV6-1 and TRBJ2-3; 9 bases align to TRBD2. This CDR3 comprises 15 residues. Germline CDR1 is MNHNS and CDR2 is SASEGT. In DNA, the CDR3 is TGTGCCAGCAGTACCCACGCGGGAGGGCCAGATACGCGGTATTTT. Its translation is CASSTHAGGPDTRYF.

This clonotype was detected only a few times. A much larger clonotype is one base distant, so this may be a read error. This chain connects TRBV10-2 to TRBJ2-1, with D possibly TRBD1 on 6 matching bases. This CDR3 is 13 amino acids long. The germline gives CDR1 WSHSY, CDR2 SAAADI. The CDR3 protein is CASSRTAYNGQFF. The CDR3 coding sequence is TGCGCCAGCAGCCGGACAGCCTACAATGGGCAGTTCTTC.

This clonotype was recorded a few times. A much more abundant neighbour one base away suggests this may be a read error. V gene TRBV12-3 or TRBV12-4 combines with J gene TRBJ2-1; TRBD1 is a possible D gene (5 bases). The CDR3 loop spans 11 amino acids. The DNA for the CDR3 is TGTGCCAGCGGAACCTCGGGCTTGGGGCTCTTC. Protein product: CASGTSGLGLF.

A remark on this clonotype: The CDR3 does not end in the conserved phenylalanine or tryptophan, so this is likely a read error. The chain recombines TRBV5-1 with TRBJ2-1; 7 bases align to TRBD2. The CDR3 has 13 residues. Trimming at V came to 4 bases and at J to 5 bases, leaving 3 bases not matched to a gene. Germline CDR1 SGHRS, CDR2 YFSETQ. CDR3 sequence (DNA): TGCGCCAGCAGCGGAAGCGGGGACAATGAGCAGTTCTCC. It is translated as CASSGSGDNEQFS.

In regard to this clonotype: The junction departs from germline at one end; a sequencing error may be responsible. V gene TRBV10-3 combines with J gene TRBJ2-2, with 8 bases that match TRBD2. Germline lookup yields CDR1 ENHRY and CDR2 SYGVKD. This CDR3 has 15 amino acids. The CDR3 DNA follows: TGTGCCTTCAGTGTACTAGCGGCGAATACCGGGGAGCTGTTTTTT. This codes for CAFSVLAANTGELFF.

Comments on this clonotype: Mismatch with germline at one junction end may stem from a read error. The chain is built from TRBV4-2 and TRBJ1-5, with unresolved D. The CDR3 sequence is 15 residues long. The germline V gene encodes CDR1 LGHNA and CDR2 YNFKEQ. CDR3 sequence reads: CASSQDMTSNQPQLF. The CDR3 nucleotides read TGTGCCAGCAGCCAAGACATGACTAGCAATCAGCCCCAGCTTTTT.

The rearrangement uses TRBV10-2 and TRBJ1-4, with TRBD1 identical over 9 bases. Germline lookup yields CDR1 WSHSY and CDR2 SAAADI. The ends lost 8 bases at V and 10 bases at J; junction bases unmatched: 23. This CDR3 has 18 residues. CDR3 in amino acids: CASSGLVGTGTLPGKLFF. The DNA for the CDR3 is TGCGCCAGCTCCGGGCTTGTGGGGACAGGGACACTTCCTGGAAAACTGTTTTTT.

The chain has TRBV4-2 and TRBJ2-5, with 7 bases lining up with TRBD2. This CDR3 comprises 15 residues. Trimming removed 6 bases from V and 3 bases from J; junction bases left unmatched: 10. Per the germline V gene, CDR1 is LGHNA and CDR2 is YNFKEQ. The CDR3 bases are TGTGCCAGCAGTCAGGTTCCGGGAGGAGAAGAGACCCAGTACTTC. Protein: CASSQVPGGEETQYF.

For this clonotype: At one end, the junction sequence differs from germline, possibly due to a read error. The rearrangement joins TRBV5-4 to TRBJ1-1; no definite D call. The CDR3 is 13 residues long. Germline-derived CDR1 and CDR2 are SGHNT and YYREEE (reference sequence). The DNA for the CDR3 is TGTGCCAGTAGCTTGCAGTTGAACACTGAAGCTTACTTT. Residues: CASSLQLNTEAYF.

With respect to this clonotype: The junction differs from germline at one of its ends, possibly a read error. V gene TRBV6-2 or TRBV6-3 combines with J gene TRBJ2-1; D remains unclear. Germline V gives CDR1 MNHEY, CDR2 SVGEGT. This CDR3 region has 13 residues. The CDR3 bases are TGTGCCAGCAGTTTAGACCCCTACAATAAGCAGTTCTTC. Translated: CASSLDPYNKQFF.

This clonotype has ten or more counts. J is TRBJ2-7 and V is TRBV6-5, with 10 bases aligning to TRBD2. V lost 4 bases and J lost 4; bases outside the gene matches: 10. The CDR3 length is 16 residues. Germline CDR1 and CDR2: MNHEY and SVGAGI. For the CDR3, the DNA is TGTGCCAGCAGTTCCTGGACTAGCGGAAGATTATACGAGCAGTACTTC. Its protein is CASSSWTSGRLYEQYF.

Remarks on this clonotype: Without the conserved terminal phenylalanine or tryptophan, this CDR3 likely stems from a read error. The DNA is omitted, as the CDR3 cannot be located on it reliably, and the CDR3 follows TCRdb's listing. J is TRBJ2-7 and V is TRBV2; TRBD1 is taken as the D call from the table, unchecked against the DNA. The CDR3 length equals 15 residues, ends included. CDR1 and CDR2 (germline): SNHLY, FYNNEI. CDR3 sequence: CASSEDTFGLGRKYI.

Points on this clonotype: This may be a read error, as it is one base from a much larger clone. The DNA for the CDR3 is TGTGCCAGCAACTTAGAGGGACACCCGAACACCGGGGAGCTGTTTTTT. It is translated as CASNLEGHPNTGELFF. V is TRBV5-4 and J is TRBJ2-2, with D tentatively TRBD1 (6 bases). Trimming removed 6 bases at V and 0 bases at J, with 15 bases between. Germline V lookup: CDR1 SGHNT, CDR2 YYREEE (reference sequence). The length of the CDR3 is 16 residues.

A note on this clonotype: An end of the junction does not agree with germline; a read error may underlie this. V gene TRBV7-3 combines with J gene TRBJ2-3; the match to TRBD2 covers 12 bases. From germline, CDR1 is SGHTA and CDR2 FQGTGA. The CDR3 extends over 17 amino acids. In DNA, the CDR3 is TGTGCCAGCAGCTTATGGGCTAGCGGGGGGGGCACAGATTCGCAGTATTTT. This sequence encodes CASSLWASGGGTDSQYF.

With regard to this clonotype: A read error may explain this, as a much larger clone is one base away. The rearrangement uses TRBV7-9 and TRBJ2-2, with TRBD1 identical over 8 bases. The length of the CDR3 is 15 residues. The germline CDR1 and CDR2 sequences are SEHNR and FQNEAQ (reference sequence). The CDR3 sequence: CGSSLDRGPPGELFF. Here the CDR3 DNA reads TGTGGCAGCAGCCTAGACAGGGGCCCACCCGGGGAGCTGTTTTTT.

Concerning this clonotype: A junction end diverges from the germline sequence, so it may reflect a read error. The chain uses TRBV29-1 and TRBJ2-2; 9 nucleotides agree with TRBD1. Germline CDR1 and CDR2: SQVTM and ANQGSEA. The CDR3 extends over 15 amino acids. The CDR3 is CSVEAGGTGNLGLFF. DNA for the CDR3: TGTAGCGTTGAAGCTGGCGGGACAGGGAATTTAGGCCTGTTTTTT.

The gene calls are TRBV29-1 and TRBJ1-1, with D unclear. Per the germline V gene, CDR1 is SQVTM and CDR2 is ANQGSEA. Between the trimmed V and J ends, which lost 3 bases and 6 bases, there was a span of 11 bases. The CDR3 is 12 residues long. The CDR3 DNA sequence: TGCAGCGTTGACAGGTCTTGGGCTGAAGCTTTCTTT. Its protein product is CSVDRSWAEAFF.

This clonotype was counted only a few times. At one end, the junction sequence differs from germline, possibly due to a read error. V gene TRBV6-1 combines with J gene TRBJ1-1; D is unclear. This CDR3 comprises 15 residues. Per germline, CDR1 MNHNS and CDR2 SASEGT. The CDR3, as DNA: TGTGCCAGCAGTGAACATGGCGGAATGTGGGCTGAAGTTTTCTTT. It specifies CASSEHGGMWAEVFF.

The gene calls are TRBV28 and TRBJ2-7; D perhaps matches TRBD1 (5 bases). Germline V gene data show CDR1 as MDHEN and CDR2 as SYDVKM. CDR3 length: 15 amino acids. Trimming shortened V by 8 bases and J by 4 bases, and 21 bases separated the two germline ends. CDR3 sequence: CASRAWGTGLYEQYF. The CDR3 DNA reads TGTGCCAGCCGGGCCTGGGGCACGGGTCTATACGAGCAGTACTTC. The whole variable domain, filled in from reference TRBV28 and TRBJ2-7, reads DVKVTQSSRYLVKRTGEKVFLECVQDMDHENMFWYRQDPGLGLRLIYFSYDVKMKEKGDIPEGYSVSREKKERFSLILESASTNQTSMYLCASRAWGTGLYEQYFGPGTRLTVT.

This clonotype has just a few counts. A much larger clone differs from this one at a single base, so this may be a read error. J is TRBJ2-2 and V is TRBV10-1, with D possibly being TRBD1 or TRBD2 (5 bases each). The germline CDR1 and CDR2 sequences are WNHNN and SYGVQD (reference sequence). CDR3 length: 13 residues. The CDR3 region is CASSEEGAGKLFF. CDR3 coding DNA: TGCGCCAGCAGTGAGGAAGGGGCCGGGAAGCTGTTTTTT.

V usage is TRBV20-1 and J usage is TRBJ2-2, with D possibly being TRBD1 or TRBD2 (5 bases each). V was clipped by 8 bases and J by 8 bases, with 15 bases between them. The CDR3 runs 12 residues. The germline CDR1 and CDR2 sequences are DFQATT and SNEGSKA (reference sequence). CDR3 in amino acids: CSTKGTTGELFF. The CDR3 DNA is TGCAGTACCAAAGGGACCACTGGGGAGCTGTTTTTT.

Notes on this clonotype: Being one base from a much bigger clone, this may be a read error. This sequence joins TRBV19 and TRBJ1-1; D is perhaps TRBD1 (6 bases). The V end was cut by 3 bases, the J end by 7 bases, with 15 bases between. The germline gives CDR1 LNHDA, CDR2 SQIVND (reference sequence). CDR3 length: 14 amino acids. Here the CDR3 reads CASSMDRSYIEAFF. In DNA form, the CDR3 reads TGTGCCAGTAGTATGGACAGATCCTACATTGAAGCTTTCTTT.

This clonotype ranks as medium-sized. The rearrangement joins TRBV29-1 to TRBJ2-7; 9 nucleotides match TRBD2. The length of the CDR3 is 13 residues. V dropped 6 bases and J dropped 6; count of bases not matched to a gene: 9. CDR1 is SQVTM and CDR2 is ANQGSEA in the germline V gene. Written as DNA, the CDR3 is TGCAGCGTCTCTAGCGGGATCTTTGCCGAGCAGTACTTC. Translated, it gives CSVSSGIFAEQYF.

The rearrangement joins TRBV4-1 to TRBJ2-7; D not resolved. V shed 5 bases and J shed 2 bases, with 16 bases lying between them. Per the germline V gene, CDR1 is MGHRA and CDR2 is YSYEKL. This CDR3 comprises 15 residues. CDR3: CASSMSVIGTYEQYF. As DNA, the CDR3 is TGCGCCAGCAGCATGTCTGTGATAGGGACCTACGAGCAGTACTTC.